One sample yielded the 10 T cell receptor beta chains listed below, sequenced in a study of blood T cell repertoires in COVID-19. Libraries were prepared by immunoSEQ multiplex PCR; TCRdb keeps only in-frame clonotypes and omits some of them. The sample has 9,000 to 13,000 clones, about 90% seen once. Sequencing used peripheral blood. The receptors derive from a human donor in a cohort sampled during active COVID-19.

This clone was observed a single time. The rearrangement links TRBV7-9 to TRBJ2-3; perhaps TRBD2 as D (6 bases). The CDR3 is 15 amino acids. Trimming removed 9 bases at V and 2 bases at J, with 18 bases between. CDR1 is SEHNR, CDR2 FQNEAQ, per germline (reference sequence). The CDR3: CASTTGVSLTDTQYF. As DNA, the CDR3 is TGTGCCAGTACCACGGGGGTAAGTCTCACAGATACGCAGTATTTT.

This chain links TRBV30 with TRBJ1-6; 9 bases align to TRBD1. J gave up 9 bases and V 3 bases, and 6 bases lay outside the gene matches. This CDR3 contains 14 residues. In germline, CDR1 is GTSNPN, CDR2 SVGIG (reference sequence). The CDR3 DNA reads TGTGCCTGGAGGAGAACAGGGGGCGGTTCACCCCTCCACTTT. Protein sequence: CAWRRTGGGSPLHF.

The chain has TRBV6-5 and TRBJ2-1; no clear D gene. Trimming left V 2 bases short and J 9 bases short, with 17 bases between. This CDR3 contains 15 residues. Germline CDR1 reads MNHEY; CDR2 reads SVGAGI. The CDR3 is CASSYASLFRGEQFF. CDR3 bases: TGTGCCAGCAGTTACGCCTCTCTTTTTAGAGGTGAGCAGTTCTTC.

V gene TRBV30 combines with J gene TRBJ2-3; TRBD2 agrees at 9 bases. Germline CDR1 and CDR2: GTSNPN and SVGIG (reference sequence). CDR3 size: 15 residues. V lost 4 bases to trimming and J lost 2 bases; unmatched junction nucleotides: 7. In DNA, the CDR3 is TGTGCCTGGACTCCGCGGGGGGGAAACACAGATACGCAGTATTTT. This codes for CAWTPRGGNTDTQYF.

The CDR3 DNA reads TGTGCCATCAGTGACCTCGGGGTAATCACAGATACGCAGTATTTT. Protein sequence: CAISDLGVITDTQYF. The chain carries TRBV10-3 and TRBJ2-3; D possibly corresponds to TRBD2 (5 bases). V was pared by 3 bases and J by 2 bases, with 12 bases between. Germline values: CDR1 ENHRY, CDR2 SYGVKD. This CDR3 has 15 residues.

This clone was detected only once. V and J are TRBV4-2 and TRBJ2-1; 8 bases agree with TRBD2. The CDR3 is made up of 15 amino acids. V lost 1 base to trimming and J lost 5 bases; unmatched junction nucleotides: 4. Germline assignment: CDR1 LGHNA and CDR2 YNFKEQ. CDR3 residues: CASSQGAGENNEQFF. CDR3 nucleotides: TGTGCCAGCAGCCAAGGAGCGGGGGAGAACAATGAGCAGTTCTTC.

The chain is built from TRBV19 and TRBJ2-1, with TRBD1 matching over 10 bases. Germline CDR1 and CDR2: LNHDA and SQIVND (reference sequence). This CDR3 contains 14 residues. V shed 6 bases and J 5 bases; nucleotides not matched to a gene: 4. Written as DNA, the CDR3 is TGTGCCAGTAGATTTGGACAGGGGGACAATGAGCAGTTCTTC. Its translation: CASRFGQGDNEQFF.

The V call is TRBV2, the J call TRBJ1-5; 10 positions match TRBD1. Germline-derived CDR1 and CDR2 are SNHLY and FYNNEI. The CDR3 runs to 15 residues. The trim removed 3 bases at V and 4 bases at J, leaving 3 bases unmatched. CDR3: CASSDGTGENQPQHF. The CDR3 DNA is TGTGCCAGCAGTGACGGGACAGGGGAGAATCAGCCCCAGCATTTT. The whole variable domain, remainder taken from reference TRBV2 and TRBJ1-5, is EPEVTQTPSHQVTQMGQEVILRCVPISNHLYFYWYRQILGQKVEFLVSFYNNEISEKSEIFDDQFSVERPDGSNFTLKIRSTKLEDSAMYFCASSDGTGENQPQHFGDGTRLSIL.

The chain has TRBV15 and TRBJ1-5; D is possibly TRBD1 (6 bases). V was cut by 3 bases and J by 0 bases, with 15 bases left in between. This CDR3 is built from 17 residues. The germline V gene has CDR1 LNHNV and CDR2 YYDKDF (reference sequence). The DNA for the CDR3 is TGTGCCACCAGCAGCTACAGGGCCCCTTATAGCAATCAGCCCCAGCATTTT. This sequence encodes CATSSYRAPYSNQPQHF.

This clone has just one count. The rearrangement joins TRBV19 to TRBJ2-7, with TRBD1 matching over 8 bases. Germline-derived CDR1 and CDR2 are LNHDA and SQIVND (reference sequence). This CDR3 comprises 14 residues. J gave up 7 bases and V 5 bases, and 10 bases lay outside the gene matches. The CDR3 DNA is TGTGCCAGTAGTTCGACAGGGGCGCCCTCGGAGCAGTACTTC. This codes for CASSSTGAPSEQYF.